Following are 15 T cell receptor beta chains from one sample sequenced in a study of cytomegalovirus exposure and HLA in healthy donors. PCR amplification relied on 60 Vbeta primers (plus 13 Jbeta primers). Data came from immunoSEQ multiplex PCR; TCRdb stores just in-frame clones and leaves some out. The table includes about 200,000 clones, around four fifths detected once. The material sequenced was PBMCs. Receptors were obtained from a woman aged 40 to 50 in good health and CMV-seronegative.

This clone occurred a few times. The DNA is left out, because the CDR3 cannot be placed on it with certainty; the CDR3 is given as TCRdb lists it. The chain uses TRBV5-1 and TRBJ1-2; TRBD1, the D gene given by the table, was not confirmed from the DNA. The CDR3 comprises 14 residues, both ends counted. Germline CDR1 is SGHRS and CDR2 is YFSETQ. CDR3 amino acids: CASSWGQGAPVHTF.

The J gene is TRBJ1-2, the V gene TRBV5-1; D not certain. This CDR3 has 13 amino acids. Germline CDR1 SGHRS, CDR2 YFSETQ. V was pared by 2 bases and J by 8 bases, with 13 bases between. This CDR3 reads CASSFREPVGYTF. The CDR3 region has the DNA TGCGCCAGCAGCTTTAGGGAGCCGGTGGGCTACACCTTC.

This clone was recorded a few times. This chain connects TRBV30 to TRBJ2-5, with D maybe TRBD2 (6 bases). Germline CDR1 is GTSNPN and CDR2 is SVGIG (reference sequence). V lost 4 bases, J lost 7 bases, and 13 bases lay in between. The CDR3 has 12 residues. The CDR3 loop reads CAWNSGDGTQYF. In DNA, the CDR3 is TGTGCCTGGAATTCGGGGGACGGGACCCAGTACTTC.

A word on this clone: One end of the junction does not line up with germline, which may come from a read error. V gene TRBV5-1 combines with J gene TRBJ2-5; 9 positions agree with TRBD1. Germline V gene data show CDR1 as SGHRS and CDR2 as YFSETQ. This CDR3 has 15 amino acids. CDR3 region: CASSLITGGQEAQYF. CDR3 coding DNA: TGCGCCAGCAGCTTAATAACAGGGGGCCAAGAGGCCCAGTACTTC.

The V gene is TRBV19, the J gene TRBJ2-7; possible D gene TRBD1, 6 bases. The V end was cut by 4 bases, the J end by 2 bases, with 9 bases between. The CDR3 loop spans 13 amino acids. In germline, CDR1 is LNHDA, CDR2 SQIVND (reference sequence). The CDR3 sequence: CASSTTGPYEQYF. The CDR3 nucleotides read TGTGCCAGTAGTACAACAGGGCCCTACGAGCAGTACTTC.

The CDR3 nucleotides read TGTGCCAGCAGTGGTACAGGGGAAATCTATGGCTACACCTTC. It encodes CASSGTGEIYGYTF. The rearrangement links TRBV2 to TRBJ1-2; 7 nucleotides align to TRBD1. V gave up 4 bases and J gave up 4 bases; unmatched junction bases: 6. CDR3 length: 14 amino acids. Germline values: CDR1 SNHLY, CDR2 FYNNEI.

CDR3 sequence reads: CASSIRGLAGVYEQYF. CDR3 DNA: TGCGCCAGCAGCATTAGGGGACTAGCGGGAGTATACGAGCAGTACTTC. V and J are TRBV4-1 and TRBJ2-7; 14 nucleotides line up with TRBD2. Per germline, CDR1 MGHRA and CDR2 YSYEKL. This CDR3 region has 16 residues. V was pared by 5 bases and J by 4 bases, with 7 bases of the junction left unmatched.

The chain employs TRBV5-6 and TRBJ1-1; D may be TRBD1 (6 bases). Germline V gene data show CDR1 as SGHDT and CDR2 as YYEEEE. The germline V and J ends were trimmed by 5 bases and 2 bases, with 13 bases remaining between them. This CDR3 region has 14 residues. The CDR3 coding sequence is TGTGCCAGCAGTCGGACGACAGGCAACACTGAAGCTTTCTTT. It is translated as CASSRTTGNTEAFF.

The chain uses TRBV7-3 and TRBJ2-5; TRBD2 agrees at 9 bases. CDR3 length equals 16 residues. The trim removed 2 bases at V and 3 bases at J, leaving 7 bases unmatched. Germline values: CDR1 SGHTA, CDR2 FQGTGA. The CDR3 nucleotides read TGTGCCAGCAGCTTAGGCGTTCCTAGCGGGGAAGAGACCCAGTACTTC. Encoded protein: CASSLGVPSGEETQYF.

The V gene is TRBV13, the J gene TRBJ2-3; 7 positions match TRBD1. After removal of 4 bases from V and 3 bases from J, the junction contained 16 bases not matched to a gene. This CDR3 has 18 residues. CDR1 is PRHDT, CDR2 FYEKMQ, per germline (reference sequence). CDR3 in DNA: TGTGCCAGCAGCTGGCTTGACCGGGCTTCAGGGGGTACAGATACGCAGTATTTT. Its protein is CASSWLDRASGGTDTQYF.

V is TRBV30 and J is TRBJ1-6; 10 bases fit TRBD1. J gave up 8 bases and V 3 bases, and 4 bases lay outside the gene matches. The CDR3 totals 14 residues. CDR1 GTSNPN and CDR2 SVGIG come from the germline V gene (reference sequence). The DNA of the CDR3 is TGTGCCTGGAGCACCGGGACAGGGGATTCACCCCTCCACTTT. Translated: CAWSTGTGDSPLHF.

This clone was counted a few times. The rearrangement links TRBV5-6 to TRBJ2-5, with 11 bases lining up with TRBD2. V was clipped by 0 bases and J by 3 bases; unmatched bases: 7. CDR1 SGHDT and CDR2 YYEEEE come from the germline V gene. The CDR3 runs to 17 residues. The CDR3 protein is CASSLEGASGRKETQYF. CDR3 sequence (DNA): TGTGCCAGCAGCTTGGAGGGGGCTAGCGGGAGGAAAGAGACCCAGTACTTC.

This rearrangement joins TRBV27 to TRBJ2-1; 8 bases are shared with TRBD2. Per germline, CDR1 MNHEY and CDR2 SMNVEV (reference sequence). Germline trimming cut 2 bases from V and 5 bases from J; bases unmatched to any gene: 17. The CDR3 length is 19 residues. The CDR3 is CASSLPTSARSPGHNEQFF. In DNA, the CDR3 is TGTGCCAGCAGTTTACCGACTAGCGCCAGATCCCCTGGTCACAATGAGCAGTTCTTC.

CDR3 amino acids: CATSRTAVGQGQPQHF. DNA of the CDR3: TGTGCCACCAGCAGGACGGCGGTGGGACAGGGACAGCCCCAGCATTTT. This chain links TRBV15 with TRBJ1-5; 9 nucleotides match TRBD1. Germline CDR1 and CDR2: LNHNV and YYDKDF (reference sequence). With 3 bases clipped from V and 7 bases from J, the junction kept 10 bases outside the gene matches. CDR3 length: 16 amino acids.

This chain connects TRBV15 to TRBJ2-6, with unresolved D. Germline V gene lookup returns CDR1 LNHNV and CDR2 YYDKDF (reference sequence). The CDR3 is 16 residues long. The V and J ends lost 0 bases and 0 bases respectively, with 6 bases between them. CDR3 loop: CATSRDFRSGANVLTF. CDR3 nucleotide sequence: TGTGCCACCAGCAGAGATTTCCGCTCTGGGGCCAACGTCCTGACTTTC.